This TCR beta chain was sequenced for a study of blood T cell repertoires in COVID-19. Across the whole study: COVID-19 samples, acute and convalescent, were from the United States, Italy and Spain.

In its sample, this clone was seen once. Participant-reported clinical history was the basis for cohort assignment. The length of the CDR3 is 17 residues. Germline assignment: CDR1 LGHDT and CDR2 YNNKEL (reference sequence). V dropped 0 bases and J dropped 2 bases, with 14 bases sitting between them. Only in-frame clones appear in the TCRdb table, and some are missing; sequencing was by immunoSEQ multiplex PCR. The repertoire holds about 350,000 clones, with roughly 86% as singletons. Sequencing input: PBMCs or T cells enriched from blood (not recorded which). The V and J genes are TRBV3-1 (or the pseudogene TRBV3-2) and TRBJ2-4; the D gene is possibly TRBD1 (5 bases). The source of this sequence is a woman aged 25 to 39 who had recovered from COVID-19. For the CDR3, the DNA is TGTGCCAGCAGCCAAGAAGCAGGGTGGTATCCCAAAAACATTCAGTACTTC. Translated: CASSQEAGWYPKNIQYF.